This entry lists 11 T cell receptor beta chains sequenced from one sample in a study of spatial heterogeneity in lung cancer. Time point of the sample: sample taken at primary tumor resection. Researchers sequenced whole RNA taken from tumor, nontumor lung or frozen PBMC without sorting. TCRdb independently ran MiXCR on the 5' RACE reads; one entry per CDR3 protein. This sample has around 40,000 distinct CDR3 sequences, with 4% to 6% found just once. This specimen consisted of PBMCs, obtained at surgery. The receptor set was obtained from a female donor with early-stage non-small cell lung cancer.

In the case of this clonotype: Just one base apart from a much larger clone, this may be a read error. The chain carries TRBV4-2 and TRBJ2-7, with 7 bases fitting TRBD2. Trimming at V came to 0 bases and at J to 5 bases, leaving 7 bases not matched to a gene. The CDR3 has 15 residues. CDR1 is LGHNA, CDR2 YNFKEQ, per germline. CDR3 coding DNA: TGTGCCAGCAGCCAAGAAATGGGACTAAGCGACGAGCAGTACTTC. Protein sequence: CASSQEMGLSDEQYF.

This clonotype came up many times. The chain employs TRBV6-6 and TRBJ1-5; perhaps TRBD1 as D (5 bases). The CDR3 runs 12 residues. The germline gives CDR1 MNHNY, CDR2 SVGAGI (reference sequence). V lost 7 bases and J 2 bases, leaving 6 bases between the germline ends. CDR3: CASTGGNQPQHF. In nucleotides, the CDR3 is TGTGCCAGCACGGGGGGCAATCAGCCCCAGCATTTT.

This clonotype occurred many times. The V and J genes are TRBV10-3 and TRBJ1-2; 8 nucleotides match TRBD1. The junction had 5 bases not matched to a gene; V was cut back by 3 bases and J by 2 bases. This CDR3 spans 15 amino acids. Per the germline V gene, CDR1 is ENHRY and CDR2 is SYGVKD. This chain's CDR3 is CAISEDRGVNYGYTF. Written as DNA, the CDR3 is TGTGCCATCAGTGAAGACAGGGGAGTAAACTATGGCTACACCTTC.

This chain uses TRBV12-3 or TRBV12-4 with TRBJ2-1; D gene unclear. With 2 bases removed from V and 7 bases from J, the gap between germline ends came to 9 bases. The CDR3 loop spans 13 amino acids. The CDR3 region is CASSLKVGNEQFF. The DNA for the CDR3 is TGTGCCAGCAGTTTAAAGGTTGGTAATGAGCAGTTCTTC.

A note on this clonotype: Since a much larger clone is just one base distant, this may be a read error. The chain joins TRBV7-9 to TRBJ2-3, with TRBD1 as a possible D gene (6 bases). The CDR3 is 16 amino acids. The germline V gene has CDR1 SEHNR and CDR2 FQNEAQ (reference sequence). The CDR3 bases are TGTGTCAGCACCCCTCCTGGACAGAGCATCACAGATACGCAGTATTTT. Its protein product is CVSTPPGQSITDTQYF.

About this clonotype: The junction shows a germline mismatch at one end, possibly a read error. The J gene is TRBJ2-7, the V gene TRBV5-8; the D is unclear. Germline CDR1 is SGHTS and CDR2 is YDEGEE. CDR3 length equals 11 residues. This chain's CDR3 is CASSLGRRKDF. As DNA, the CDR3 is TGTGCCAGCAGCTTGGGCAGGCGAAAGGACTTC.

This clonotype was detected a few times. The CDR3, as DNA: TGTGCCAGCAGTCCCGGGACCCTGGAGGGGGGCTACACCTTC. Translating gives CASSPGTLEGGYTF. The chain carries TRBV12-3 or TRBV12-4 and TRBJ1-2; D perhaps matches TRBD1 (5 bases). The CDR3 is 14 residues long. Trimming shortened V by 5 bases and J by 8 bases, and 18 bases separated the two germline ends.

V usage is TRBV6-4 and J usage is TRBJ2-7, with D uncertain. V lost 0 bases to trimming and J lost 5 bases, with 14 bases between them. There are 15 residues in the CDR3. The germline CDR1 and CDR2 sequences are MRHNA and SNTAGT. The CDR3 sequence: CASSDSRPTNNEQYF. Here the CDR3 DNA reads TGTGCCAGCAGTGACTCGAGGCCTACCAATAACGAGCAGTACTTC.

This clonotype was seen only a few times. The chain recombines TRBV7-9 with TRBJ1-2; D unresolved. This CDR3 has 14 residues. Germline assignment: CDR1 SEHNR and CDR2 FQNEAQ (reference sequence). Between the trimmed V and J ends, which lost 5 bases and 5 bases, there was a span of 15 bases. The CDR3: CASSPGDGGYGYTF. CDR3 in DNA: TGTGCCAGCAGCCCAGGCGACGGAGGTTATGGCTACACCTTC.

Only a few counts were recorded for this clonotype. A much larger clone lies a single base off, so this may be a read error. This CDR3 is missing its conserved last phenylalanine or tryptophan, likely due to a read error. In nucleotides, the CDR3 is TGTGCCAGCAGCTCAACCGGGACAGAGAATTCACCCCTCCACTTG. Translating gives CASSSTGTENSPLHL. The rearrangement uses TRBV7-8 and TRBJ1-6; 7 bases align to TRBD1. CDR3 length: 15 amino acids. Germline CDR1 reads SGHVS; CDR2 reads FQNEAQ. V was pared by 4 bases and J by 7 bases, with 7 bases of the junction left unmatched.

The genes are TRBV24-1 and TRBJ2-5; no firm D call. V was trimmed by 3 bases and J by 1 base, leaving 11 bases between them. In germline, CDR1 is KGHDR, CDR2 SFDVKD. The CDR3 consists of 15 residues. The CDR3 coding sequence is TGTGCCACCAGTGATGCCCACCCCCCCCAAGAGACCCAGTACTTC. Translated, it gives CATSDAHPPQETQYF.